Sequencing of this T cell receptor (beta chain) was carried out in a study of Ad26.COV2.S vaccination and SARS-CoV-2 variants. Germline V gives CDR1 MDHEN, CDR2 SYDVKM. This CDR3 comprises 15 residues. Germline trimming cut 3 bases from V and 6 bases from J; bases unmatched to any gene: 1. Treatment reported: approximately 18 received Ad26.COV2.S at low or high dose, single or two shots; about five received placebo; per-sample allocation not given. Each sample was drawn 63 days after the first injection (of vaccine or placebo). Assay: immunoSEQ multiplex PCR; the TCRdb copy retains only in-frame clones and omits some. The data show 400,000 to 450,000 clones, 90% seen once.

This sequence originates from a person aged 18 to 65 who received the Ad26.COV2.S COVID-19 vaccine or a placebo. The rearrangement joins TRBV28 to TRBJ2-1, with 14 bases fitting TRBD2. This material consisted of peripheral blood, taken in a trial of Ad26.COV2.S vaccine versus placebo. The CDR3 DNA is TGTGCCAGCAGTTTTGGGACTAGCGGGAGCAATGAGCAGTTCTTC. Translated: CASSFGTSGSNEQFF.